Listed below are T cell receptor beta chains from one sample, sequenced in a study of cytomegalovirus exposure and HLA in healthy donors. Assay used: immunoSEQ multiplex PCR; TCRdb lists only in-frame clones, some missing. The repertoire has around 160,000 clones, roughly 80% of them found once; the top ten carry roughly 2.1%. Sequencing was performed on PBMCs. The receptor source for this set is a man aged 45-65 years in good health and CMV-seropositive. CDR3s include the opening cysteine and the closing phenylalanine or tryptophan. A D gene is named only where the DNA matches it firmly. Some rows mark clone size as missing; the rest say once, few, many or name a class of expanded clone.

v_call: TRBV27
d_call: NA
clone_size: NA
j_call: TRBJ2-1
cdr3_nt: TGTGCCAGCAGTTTGGAGGGGTTGCGATACAATGAGCAGTTCTTC
cdr3_aa: CASSLEGLRYNEQFF

v_call: TRBV27
d_call: NA
clone_size: once
j_call: TRBJ1-4
cdr3_nt: TGTGCCAGCAGTTTATTAAAAACGGGGGGGAATAATGAAAAACTGTTTTTT
cdr3_aa: CASSLLKTGGNNEKLFF

v_call: TRBV14
d_call: TRBD2
clone_size: NA
j_call: TRBJ2-7
cdr3_nt: TGTGCCAGCAGCGAAGCGGGGGACCTGTACGAGCAGTACTTC
cdr3_aa: CASSEAGDLYEQYF

v_call: TRBV4-3
d_call: NA
clone_size: NA
j_call: TRBJ1-1
cdr3_nt: TGCGCCAGCAGCCAAAGGCAGGGGTACCGGACTGAAGCTTTCTTT
cdr3_aa: CASSQRQGYRTEAFF

v_call: TRBV30
d_call: NA
clone_size: NA
j_call: TRBJ1-6
cdr3_nt: TGTGCCTGGAGTGTGGGCCTATATAATTCACCCCTCCACTTT
cdr3_aa: CAWSVGLYNSPLHF

v_call: TRBV5-4
d_call: NA
clone_size: few
j_call: TRBJ1-6
cdr3_nt: TGTGCCAGCAGCTTGGGGCAGCGCGAGGTACATAATTCACCCCTCCACTTT
cdr3_aa: CASSLGQREVHNSPLHF

v_call: TRBV14
d_call: TRBD1
clone_size: NA
j_call: TRBJ2-7
cdr3_nt: TGTGCCAGCAGCCTAGGACAGGCCAAGCAGTACTTC
cdr3_aa: CASSLGQAKQYF

v_call: TRBV5-1
d_call: NA
clone_size: NA
j_call: TRBJ2-4
cdr3_nt: TGCGCCAGCAGCTTGGCGGTCGTCAGCGGCATTCAGTACTTC
cdr3_aa: CASSLAVVSGIQYF

v_call: TRBV2
d_call: TRBD1
clone_size: NA
j_call: TRBJ1-5
cdr3_nt: TGTGCCATCGAGACAGGGAAGGGCCAGCCCCAGCATTTT
cdr3_aa: CAIETGKGQPQHF

v_call: TRBV9
d_call: TRBD2
clone_size: few
j_call: TRBJ2-1
cdr3_nt: TGTGCCAGCAGCGTAGAAGGGAGGGGTTCGCCGTTCTTC
cdr3_aa: CASSVEGRGSPFF

v_call: TRBV9
d_call: NA
clone_size: NA
j_call: TRBJ2-1
cdr3_nt: TGTGCCAGCAGCGTAGGTGCAGGGCTGAGCGATGAGCAGTTCTTC
cdr3_aa: CASSVGAGLSDEQFF

v_call: TRBV4-1
d_call: TRBD1
clone_size: few
j_call: TRBJ1-1
cdr3_nt: TGCGCCAGCAGCCACCGACAGGGGCAAAAATACACTGAAGCTTTCTTT
cdr3_aa: CASSHRQGQKYTEAFF

v_call: TRBV28
d_call: TRBD1
clone_size: NA
j_call: TRBJ2-2
cdr3_nt: TGTGCCAGCAGTGTCCCCGACAGGGGGCCTGCCGGGGAGCTGTTTTTT
cdr3_aa: CASSVPDRGPAGELFF

v_call: TRBV6-1
d_call: NA
clone_size: NA
j_call: TRBJ1-6
cdr3_nt: TGTGCCAGCAGTCCCGCCCAAGGGGTGAATTCACCCCTCCACTTT
cdr3_aa: CASSPAQGVNSPLHF

v_call: TRBV6-5
d_call: NA
clone_size: NA
j_call: TRBJ2-1
cdr3_nt: TGTGCCAGCAGTTACTCTAGCTCCTACAATGAGCAGTTCTTC
cdr3_aa: CASSYSSSYNEQFF

v_call: TRBV30
d_call: TRBD1
clone_size: NA
j_call: TRBJ1-2
cdr3_nt: TGTGCCTGGAGTCCACCCCGCGACAGGGCCGGCTATGGCTACACCTTC
cdr3_aa: CAWSPPRDRAGYGYTF

v_call: TRBV19
d_call: TRBD1
clone_size: NA
j_call: TRBJ1-1
cdr3_nt: TGTGCCAGTAGTAGGGGACAGGGGCGTATGAACACTGAAGCTTTCTTT
cdr3_aa: CASSRGQGRMNTEAFF

v_call: TRBV11-2
d_call: NA
clone_size: NA
j_call: TRBJ1-1
cdr3_nt: TGTGCCAGCAGGGTTGGGGGGAGGGACCGATGGAACACTGAAGCTTTCTTT
cdr3_aa: CASRVGGRDRWNTEAFF

v_call: TRBV15
d_call: TRBD1
clone_size: NA
j_call: TRBJ2-5
cdr3_nt: TGTGCCACCAGCCCGGGGGGACAGGGAGGGGAGACCCAGTACTTC
cdr3_aa: CATSPGGQGGETQYF

v_call: TRBV4-2
d_call: NA
clone_size: once
j_call: TRBJ2-1
cdr3_nt: TGTGCCAGCAGCCGCCCCGGGGAGGGGGCCTACAATGAGCAGTTCTTC
cdr3_aa: CASSRPGEGAYNEQFF

v_call: TRBV11-3
d_call: TRBD2
clone_size: once
j_call: TRBJ2-1
cdr3_nt: TGTGCCAGCAGCTTAGCCTTGAGCGGGGAGAAGTTCTTC
cdr3_aa: CASSLALSGEKFF

v_call: TRBV4-3
d_call: TRBD1
clone_size: once
j_call: TRBJ1-2
cdr3_nt: TGCGCCAGCAGCCATGGGGACAGGGGTTATGGCTACACCTTC
cdr3_aa: CASSHGDRGYGYTF

v_call: TRBV6-5
d_call: NA
clone_size: NA
j_call: TRBJ2-1
cdr3_nt: TGTGCCAGCAGTTACTCGGGCGGGGCCTACAATGAGCAGTTCTTC
cdr3_aa: CASSYSGGAYNEQFF

v_call: TRBV6-5
d_call: TRBD1
clone_size: NA
j_call: TRBJ1-1
cdr3_nt: TGTGCCAGCAGTGTACAGGGGTACAACACTGAAGCTTTCTTT
cdr3_aa: CASSVQGYNTEAFF

v_call: TRBV10-2
d_call: NA
clone_size: NA
j_call: TRBJ1-1
cdr3_nt: TGCGCCAGCAGTGCTTTGCAGGGGTTGGGCACTGAAGCTTTCTTT
cdr3_aa: CASSALQGLGTEAFF

v_call: TRBV7-9
d_call: TRBD1
clone_size: NA
j_call: TRBJ2-7
cdr3_nt: TGTGCCAGCAGGAGCATACAGGGGGCTGCCTACGAGCAGTACTTC
cdr3_aa: CASRSIQGAAYEQYF

v_call: TRBV2
d_call: TRBD1
clone_size: NA
j_call: TRBJ1-4
cdr3_nt: TGTGCCAGCAGTCGACAGGGGGCGGAAAAACTGTTTTTT
cdr3_aa: CASSRQGAEKLFF

v_call: TRBV7-2
d_call: TRBD2
clone_size: NA
j_call: TRBJ2-3
cdr3_nt: TGTGCCAGCAGCCATGGGACTAGCGGGGGGGCCGTTACAGATACGCAGTATTTT
cdr3_aa: CASSHGTSGGAVTDTQYF

v_call: TRBV4-2
d_call: TRBD2
clone_size: NA
j_call: TRBJ2-3
cdr3_nt: TGTGCCAGCAGCCGTACTAGCGGAGCTAGCACAGATACGCAGTATTTT
cdr3_aa: CASSRTSGASTDTQYF

v_call: TRBV12-5
d_call: NA
clone_size: NA
j_call: TRBJ2-1
cdr3_nt: TGTGCTAGTGGTTGGGACACCCACAATGAGCAGTTCTTC
cdr3_aa: CASGWDTHNEQFF

v_call: TRBV6-5
d_call: TRBD2
clone_size: NA
j_call: TRBJ2-7
cdr3_nt: TGTGCCAGCACACCACCGGGACTAGCCTACGAGCAGTACTTC
cdr3_aa: CASTPPGLAYEQYF

v_call: TRBV19
d_call: NA
clone_size: NA
j_call: TRBJ2-7
cdr3_nt: TGTGCCAGTAGTTTCGTCCAGGGCAGAGGTTACGAGCAGTACTTC
cdr3_aa: CASSFVQGRGYEQYF

v_call: TRBV7-9
d_call: TRBD1
clone_size: NA
j_call: TRBJ1-6
cdr3_nt: TGTGCCAGCAGCGGTGGACAGGGTGGGAATTCACCCCTCCACTTT
cdr3_aa: CASSGGQGGNSPLHF

v_call: TRBV6-1
d_call: NA
clone_size: NA
j_call: TRBJ2-4
cdr3_nt: TGTGCCAGCAGTGCCGGACACCTAAGCCCTTTGGTTCAGTACTTC
cdr3_aa: CASSAGHLSPLVQYF

v_call: TRBV5-1
d_call: TRBD1
clone_size: NA
j_call: TRBJ2-1
cdr3_nt: TGCGCCAGCAGCTTACGAACAGGGAGTGGATCAGGGGGGCAGTTCTTC
cdr3_aa: CASSLRTGSGSGGQFF

v_call: TRBV30
d_call: TRBD1
clone_size: once
j_call: TRBJ1-6
cdr3_nt: TGTGCCTTGAACAGGGGGACCTTGGGGAATGGACCCCTCCACTTT
cdr3_aa: CALNRGTLGNGPLHF

v_call: TRBV5-1
d_call: NA
clone_size: NA
j_call: TRBJ1-4
cdr3_nt: TGCGCCAGCAGCCCGTGGAGCAATGAAAAACTGTTTTTT
cdr3_aa: CASSPWSNEKLFF

v_call: TRBV18
d_call: NA
clone_size: NA
j_call: TRBJ1-1
cdr3_nt: TGTGCCAGCTCACCACAGGGGCAGGAAGCTTTCTTT
cdr3_aa: CASSPQGQEAFF

v_call: TRBV6-1
d_call: NA
clone_size: NA
j_call: TRBJ2-3
cdr3_nt: TGTGCCAGCAGAGCCACAGGGACAGATACGCAGTATTTT
cdr3_aa: CASRATGTDTQYF

v_call: TRBV7-6
d_call: TRBD1
clone_size: NA
j_call: TRBJ1-1
cdr3_nt: TGTGCCAGCAGCTTAGCGGGAAGGACAGGGCGTAGCACTGAAGCTTTCTTT
cdr3_aa: CASSLAGRTGRSTEAFF

v_call: TRBV5-1
d_call: TRBD1
clone_size: NA
j_call: TRBJ2-3
cdr3_nt: TGCGCCAGCAGCGGCGACAGGGGGGGTGGGCATTTT
cdr3_aa: CASSGDRGGGHF